These 29 T cell receptor beta chains share one sample of origin, sequenced in a study of cytomegalovirus exposure and HLA in healthy donors. PCR primers comprised 60 Vbeta and 13 Jbeta primers. Sequenced by immunoSEQ multiplex PCR; TCRdb stores in-frame clones only, minus some. The table records around 130,000 clones, roughly four fifths of them present only once. Source material: PBMCs. The origin of the receptors is a man aged 40-49 years in good health and CMV-seronegative.

The gene calls are TRBV2 and TRBJ1-4; D might be TRBD1 (6 bases). This CDR3 region has 13 residues. With 10 bases removed from V and 7 bases from J, the gap between germline ends came to 16 bases. Looked up from germline, CDR1 is SNHLY and CDR2 is FYNNEI. Here the CDR3 DNA reads TGTGCCATCTTCGAGGGGGGGGGTGAAAAACTGTTTTTT. Protein product: CAIFEGGGEKLFF.

In nucleotides, the CDR3 is TGTGCCAGCAGCCCCAGGGGGGGACAGGGACTAAATGAAAAACTGTTTTTT. Its translation is CASSPRGGQGLNEKLFF. The chain links TRBV7-9 to TRBJ1-4; 9 bases line up with TRBD1. V lost 5 bases, J lost 5 bases, and 12 bases stayed unmatched. The length of the CDR3 is 17 residues. Per germline, CDR1 SEHNR and CDR2 FQNEAQ (reference sequence).

This clone appeared a single time. A read error may produce the germline difference seen at one junction end. The chain has TRBV7-9 and TRBJ2-1; 9 bases map to TRBD2. Germline V gene lookup returns CDR1 SEHNR and CDR2 FQNEAQ (reference sequence). This CDR3 region has 15 residues. The CDR3 nucleotides read TGTTCCAGCAGCCCCTATAGCGGGAGTTACAATGAGCAGTTCTTC. The encoded protein is CSSSPYSGSYNEQFF.

J is TRBJ2-5 and V is TRBV4-1; tentative D call: TRBD1 (6 bases). The J call is in doubt because the DNA end fits TRBJ2-7 better. The CDR3 consists of 12 residues. Per the germline V gene, CDR1 is MGHRA and CDR2 is YSYEKL. Here the CDR3 reads CASSLTGYEQYF. The CDR3 DNA reads TGCGCCAGCAGCCTGACAGGCTACGAGCAGTACTTC.

The rearrangement joins TRBV28 to TRBJ2-3; a weak D match, TRBD1 (5 bases). CDR3 length: 13 residues. V was pared by 8 bases and J by 4 bases, with 13 bases between. In germline, CDR1 is MDHEN, CDR2 SYDVKM. CDR3 region: CASAGKGPDTQYF. The CDR3 nucleotides read TGTGCCAGCGCAGGGAAGGGTCCAGATACGCAGTATTTT.

The chain carries TRBV12-2 and TRBJ2-7; the table names TRBD1, a call not compared with the DNA. TRBV12-2 is tagged as a pseudogene. The CDR3 spans 9 residues. CDR3 loop: CASRTGTRV. CDR3 coding DNA: TGTGCAAGTCGCACCGGGACACGGGTC.

V is TRBV5-6 and J is TRBJ2-1; the D is unclear. The CDR3 length is 15 residues. V lost 4 bases and J lost 1, with 12 bases in between. From germline, CDR1 is SGHDT and CDR2 YYEEEE. For the CDR3, the DNA is TGTGCCAGCAGCCCAGCGACCGGTTCCTACAATGAGCAGTTCTTC. Translating gives CASSPATGSYNEQFF. Based on the CDR3 plus reference TRBV5-6 and TRBJ2-1, the full variable domain is DAGVTQSPTHLIKTRGQQVTLRCSPKSGHDTVSWYQQALGQGPQFIFQYYEEEERQRGNFPDRFSGHQFPNYSSELNVNALLLGDSALYLCASSPATGSYNEQFFGPGTRLTVL.

V gene TRBV7-9 combines with J gene TRBJ2-3; D not resolved. Germline assignment: CDR1 SEHNR and CDR2 FQNEAQ (reference sequence). This CDR3 is built from 15 residues. Trimming left V 5 bases short and J 6 bases short, with 18 bases between. The CDR3 loop is CASSRYLPHGDTQYF. CDR3 nucleotides: TGTGCCAGCAGCCGATATCTTCCCCACGGGGATACGCAGTATTTT. The variable domain in full, with the rest retrieved from reference TRBV7-9 and TRBJ2-3, is DTGVSQNPRHKITKRGQNVTFRCDPISEHNRLYWYRQTLGQGPEFLTYFQNEAQLEKSRLLSDRFSAERPKGSFSTLEIQRTEQGDSAMYLCASSRYLPHGDTQYFGPGTRLTVL.

V and J are TRBV5-1 and TRBJ2-1; D uncertain. V was cut by 0 bases and J by 0 bases, with 13 bases left in between. Germline V gene sequence: CDR1 SGHRS, CDR2 YFSETQ. CDR3 size: 17 residues. The CDR3 protein is CASSLALSVSSYNEQFF. The CDR3 nucleotides read TGCGCCAGCAGCTTGGCCCTCTCGGTAAGCTCCTACAATGAGCAGTTCTTC.

The V call is TRBV6-5, the J call TRBJ2-5; 9 nucleotides align to TRBD1. V shed 5 bases and J 5 bases; nucleotides not matched to a gene: 6. The CDR3 runs 14 residues. Germline V gives CDR1 MNHEY, CDR2 SVGAGI. The CDR3 coding sequence is TGTGCCAGCAGTACCACAGGGGGCGCGGAGACCCAGTACTTC. Residues: CASSTTGGAETQYF.

The chain links TRBV15 to TRBJ2-3; TRBD2 agrees at 10 bases. The CDR3 length is 17 residues. Germline V gene sequence: CDR1 LNHNV, CDR2 YYDKDF (reference sequence). With 0 bases clipped from V and 2 bases from J, the junction kept 5 bases outside the gene matches. The CDR3 DNA follows: TGTGCCACCAGCAGAGACCGTGGACTAGCGGCCACAGATACGCAGTATTTT. The encoded protein is CATSRDRGLAATDTQYF.

This clone was detected once. V and J are TRBV4-3 and TRBJ2-3; TRBD2 agrees at 11 bases. This CDR3 region has 20 residues. Trimming at V came to 1 base and at J to 0 bases, leaving 12 bases not matched to a gene. Germline lookup yields CDR1 LGHNA and CDR2 YSLEER. CDR3 in amino acids: CASSQGLAGKGFTSTDTQYF. CDR3 coding DNA: TGCGCCAGCAGCCAAGGACTAGCGGGAAAGGGGTTTACTAGCACAGATACGCAGTATTTT.

The chain recombines TRBV7-9 with TRBJ2-5; 7 nucleotides align to TRBD2. The V and J ends lost 4 bases and 2 bases, in that order; junction bases with no gene match: 10. Germline CDR1 is SEHNR and CDR2 is FQNEAQ (reference sequence). The CDR3 consists of 16 residues. This chain's CDR3 is CASSSGRGTTQETQYF. The CDR3 DNA sequence: TGTGCCAGCAGCTCCGGTCGCGGGACTACTCAAGAGACCCAGTACTTC.

The rearrangement uses TRBV2 and TRBJ1-1, with D tentatively TRBD1 (5 bases). Germline CDR1 reads SNHLY; CDR2 reads FYNNEI. Trimming took 7 bases from V and 1 from J, leaving 19 bases between them. This CDR3 is built from 16 residues. CDR3 loop: CASTPQGTWGNTEAFF. CDR3 DNA: TGTGCCAGCACTCCGCAGGGCACCTGGGGGAACACTGAAGCTTTCTTT. The whole variable domain, filled in from reference TRBV2 and TRBJ1-1, reads EPEVTQTPSHQVTQMGQEVILRCVPISNHLYFYWYRQILGQKVEFLVSFYNNEISEKSEIFDDQFSVERPDGSNFTLKIRSTKLEDSAMYFCASTPQGTWGNTEAFFGQGTRLTVV.

The count of this clone is one. V and J are TRBV27 and TRBJ2-7; TRBD2 aligns across 12 bases. The trim removed 5 bases at V and 2 bases at J, leaving 7 bases unmatched. Germline CDR1 MNHEY, CDR2 SMNVEV (reference sequence). This CDR3 spans 16 amino acids. CDR3 protein: CASSLGLAGYAYEQYF. DNA for the CDR3: TGTGCCAGCAGTCTCGGACTAGCGGGATACGCCTACGAGCAGTACTTC.

V is TRBV2 and J is TRBJ2-3, with D perhaps matching TRBD1 (5 bases). The CDR3 runs 12 residues. The V end was cut by 6 bases, the J end by 4 bases, with 8 bases between. The germline V gene encodes CDR1 SNHLY and CDR2 FYNNEI. CDR3 sequence: CASRVQADTQYF. In DNA, the CDR3 is TGTGCCAGCAGGGTACAGGCAGATACGCAGTATTTT.

The chain carries TRBV7-2 and TRBJ1-2, with D tentatively TRBD1 (6 bases). V was shortened by 5 bases and J by 6 bases, with 22 bases between the two germline ends. The germline V gene has CDR1 SGHTA and CDR2 FQGNSA. The length of the CDR3 is 16 residues. The CDR3 here is CASSPQLGTGWDGYTF. In DNA, the CDR3 is TGTGCCAGCAGCCCTCAACTGGGAACAGGGTGGGATGGCTACACCTTC.

This chain connects TRBV25-1 to TRBJ2-3; tentatively, D is TRBD2 (6 bases). Per the germline V gene, CDR1 is MGHDK and CDR2 is SYGVNS. The length of the CDR3 is 15 residues. V was trimmed by 4 bases and J by 6 bases, leaving 17 bases between them. The CDR3: CASSVGWGEKDTQYF. In DNA form, the CDR3 reads TGTGCCAGCAGTGTTGGTTGGGGGGAGAAGGATACGCAGTATTTT.

The chain carries TRBV6-1 and TRBJ1-2; D not resolved. V gave up 1 base and J gave up 7 bases, with 4 bases separating them. CDR1 is MNHNS, CDR2 SASEGT, per germline. This CDR3 has 11 residues. The CDR3 region has the DNA TGTGCCAGCAGTGAAGGGCTTGGCTACACCTTC. Protein product: CASSEGLGYTF.

This chain joins TRBV29-1 and TRBJ2-7; no reliable D call. Looked up from germline, CDR1 is SQVTM and CDR2 is ANQGSEA. V lost 7 bases, J lost 3 bases, and 7 bases lay in between. The CDR3 is 10 amino acids. The CDR3 DNA is TGCAGCGCTACAGTCTACGAGCAGTACTTC. It translates to CSATVYEQYF.

The genes are TRBV7-3 and TRBJ2-3, with unresolved D. CDR1 is SGHTA and CDR2 is FQGTGA in the germline V gene. The CDR3 totals 13 residues. V lost 2 bases and J lost 6, with 9 bases in between. In DNA form, the CDR3 reads TGTGCCAGCAGCTTAGAGTCGTGGGATACGCAGTATTTT. This encodes CASSLESWDTQYF.

The chain employs TRBV6-1 and TRBJ2-7, with 8 positions matching TRBD1. V shed 6 bases, J shed 6 bases, and the junction held 10 bases outside the gene matches. CDR3 length equals 14 residues. Germline loops: CDR1 MNHNS, CDR2 SASEGT. The CDR3 is CASRKTGGRGEQYF. The DNA for the CDR3 is TGTGCCAGCAGGAAAACAGGGGGAAGGGGCGAGCAGTACTTC.

This chain connects TRBV18 to TRBJ1-4; 9 bases agree with TRBD1. Germline trimming cut 3 bases from V and 7 bases from J; bases unmatched to any gene: 12. From germline, CDR1 is KGHSH and CDR2 LQKENI. The CDR3 is made up of 17 amino acids. The CDR3 nucleotides read TGTGCCAGCTCACCCAGCAGGACAGGGGCGGACGGTGAAAAACTGTTTTTT. Encoded protein: CASSPSRTGADGEKLFF.

The genes are TRBV27 and TRBJ1-5; TRBD1 might be the D (6 bases). From germline, CDR1 is MNHEY and CDR2 SMNVEV (reference sequence). Trimming stripped 8 bases from V and 1 base from J, with 15 bases between. CDR3 length: 15 amino acids. CDR3 bases: TGTGCCAGCGGTCTCGGGACACCAAGCAATCAGCCCCAGCATTTT. Amino acids: CASGLGTPSNQPQHF.

In the case of this clone: At one boundary the junction diverges from the germline segment, which might be a read error. The chain is built from TRBV11-2 and TRBJ2-6, with a tentative D call TRBD1 (5 bases). The CDR3 has 15 residues. Germline CDR1 and CDR2: SGHAT and FQNNGV. CDR3 region: CASSRTVSGANGLTF. For the CDR3, the DNA is TGTGCCAGCAGCAGGACGGTCTCTGGGGCCAACGGCCTGACTTTC.

The V gene is TRBV30, the J gene TRBJ2-3; D might be TRBD1 (6 bases). CDR1 and CDR2 (germline): GTSNPN, SVGIG (reference sequence). The CDR3 runs 15 residues. Trimming removed 5 bases from V and 2 bases from J, with 17 bases in between. For the CDR3, the DNA is TGTGCCTGGGCGCTCGGACAGCTTAACACAGATACGCAGTATTTT. Translation: CAWALGQLNTDTQYF.

This sequence joins TRBV28 and TRBJ1-1, with a weak D call TRBD1 (6 bases). This CDR3 has 15 residues. Trimming stripped 7 bases from V and 1 base from J, with 16 bases between. CDR1 is MDHEN, CDR2 SYDVKM, per germline. CDR3 bases: TGTGCCAGCATCGGGGCAGGGGTACCGAACACTGAAGCTTTCTTT. Protein product: CASIGAGVPNTEAFF.

This clone was found a few times. The J gene is TRBJ1-2, the V gene TRBV6-6, with 7 nucleotides matching TRBD1. The CDR3 consists of 13 residues. Germline CDR1 is MNHNY and CDR2 is SVGAGI (reference sequence). V trimming: 7 bases; J trimming: 8 bases; junction bases outside the gene matches: 10. The CDR3 is CASTLTGDWGYTF. The CDR3 coding sequence is TGTGCCAGCACCCTAACAGGGGATTGGGGCTACACCTTC.

This rearrangement joins TRBV5-1 to TRBJ1-4, with TRBD1 identical over 8 bases. The length of the CDR3 is 17 residues. V lost 0 bases and J lost 8; bases outside the gene matches: 12. Germline-derived CDR1 and CDR2 are SGHRS and YFSETQ. Here the CDR3 DNA reads TGCGCCAGCAGCTTGGCCGGGACAGGCGCCGGGTGGGAAAAACTGTTTTTT. Its translation is CASSLAGTGAGWEKLFF.